Detailed here is one T cell receptor (beta chain). Its antigen is as yet unknown. TCRdb analysed the 5' RACE reads with MiXCR anew, one entry per CDR3 protein. The table records 200,000 to 250,000 distinct CDR3 sequences, approximately 15% of them present only once. The data were obtained in a study of T-cell memory formation after mild COVID-19. Study overall: TCR clusters were mostly confined to one donor each. General study findings and limits: The study found contracting CD4+ clones mainly in CM and EM and contracting CD8+ clones in EMRA. Certain responding clones were present in pre-infection memory, suggesting participation of cross-reactive memory. CD4/CD8 balance held among clones contracting day 15 to 85, and later expanders leaned CD4+.

The CDR3 length is 13 residues. The germline V gene has CDR1 GTSNPN and CDR2 SVGIG (reference sequence). After removal of 2 bases from V and 9 bases from J, the junction contained 5 bases not matched to a gene. This chain joins TRBV30 and TRBJ2-1, with 9 bases identical to TRBD2. The TCR originated in an adult woman who had mild COVID-19 (a few samples of this study predate the infection). Cell type and time point are not known. Sequencing was done on a sample of PBMCs or a T cell subset sorted from them (not recorded which). CDR3 sequence (DNA): TGTGCCTGGAGTACGGCGGGGGGGATTGAGCAGTTCTTC. Residues: CAWSTAGGIEQFF.